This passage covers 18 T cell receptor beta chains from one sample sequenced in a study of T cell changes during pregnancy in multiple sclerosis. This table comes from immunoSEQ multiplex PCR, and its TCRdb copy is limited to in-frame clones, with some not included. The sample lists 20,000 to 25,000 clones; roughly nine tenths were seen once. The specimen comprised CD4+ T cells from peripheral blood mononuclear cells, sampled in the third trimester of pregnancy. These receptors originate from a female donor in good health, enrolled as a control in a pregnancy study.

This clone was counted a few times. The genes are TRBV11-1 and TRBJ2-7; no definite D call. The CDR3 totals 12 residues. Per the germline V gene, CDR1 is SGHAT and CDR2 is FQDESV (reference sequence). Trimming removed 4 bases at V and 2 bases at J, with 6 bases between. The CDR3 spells CASSSSPYEQYF. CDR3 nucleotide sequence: TGTGCCAGCAGCTCCTCCCCCTACGAGCAGTACTTC. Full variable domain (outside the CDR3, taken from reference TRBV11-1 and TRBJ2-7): EAEVAQSPRYKITEKSQAVAFWCDPISGHATLYWYRQILGQGPELLVQFQDESVVDDSQLPKDRFSAERLKGVDSTLKIQPAELGDSAMYLCASSSSPYEQYFGPGTRLTVT.

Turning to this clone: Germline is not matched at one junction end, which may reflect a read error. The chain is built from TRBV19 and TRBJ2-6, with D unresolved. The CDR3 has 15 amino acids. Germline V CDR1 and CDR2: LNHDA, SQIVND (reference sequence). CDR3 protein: CASSVEDSRANVLTF. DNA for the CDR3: TGTGCCAGTAGTGTAGAAGACTCTCGGGCCAACGTCCTGACTTTC. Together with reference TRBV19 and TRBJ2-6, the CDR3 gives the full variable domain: DGGITQSPKYLFRKEGQNVTLSCEQNLNHDAMYWYRQDPGQGLRLIYYSQIVNDFQKGDIAEGYSVSREKKESFPLTVTSAQKNPTAFYLCASSVEDSRANVLTFGAGSRLTVL.

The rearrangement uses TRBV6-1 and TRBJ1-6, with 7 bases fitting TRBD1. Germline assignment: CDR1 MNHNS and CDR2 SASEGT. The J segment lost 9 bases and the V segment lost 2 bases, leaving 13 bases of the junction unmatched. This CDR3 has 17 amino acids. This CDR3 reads CASSELTSRQGGSPLHF. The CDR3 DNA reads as TGTGCCAGCAGTGAATTAACTTCCCGACAGGGAGGTTCACCCCTCCACTTT.

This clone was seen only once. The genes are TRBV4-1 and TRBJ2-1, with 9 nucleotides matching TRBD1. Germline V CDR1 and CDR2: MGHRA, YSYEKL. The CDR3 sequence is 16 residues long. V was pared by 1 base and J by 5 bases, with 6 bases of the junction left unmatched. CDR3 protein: CASSQAFRDRDNEQFF. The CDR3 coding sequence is TGCGCCAGCAGCCAAGCCTTCCGGGACAGGGACAATGAGCAGTTCTTC.

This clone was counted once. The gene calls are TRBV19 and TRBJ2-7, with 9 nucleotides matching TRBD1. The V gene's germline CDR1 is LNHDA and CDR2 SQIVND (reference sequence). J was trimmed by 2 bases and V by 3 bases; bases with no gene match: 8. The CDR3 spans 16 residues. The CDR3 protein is CASSIGGGQGTYEQYF. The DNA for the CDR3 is TGTGCCAGTAGTATTGGGGGTGGACAGGGGACCTACGAGCAGTACTTC.

CDR3 region: CASSLLAGVTGELFF. The CDR3 coding sequence is TGTGCCAGCAGTTTACTAGCGGGAGTGACCGGGGAGCTGTTTTTT. This rearrangement joins TRBV28 to TRBJ2-2, with 10 bases that match TRBD2. Germline V lookup: CDR1 MDHEN, CDR2 SYDVKM. The ends lost 2 bases at V and 5 bases at J; junction bases unmatched: 2. The CDR3 covers 15 residues.

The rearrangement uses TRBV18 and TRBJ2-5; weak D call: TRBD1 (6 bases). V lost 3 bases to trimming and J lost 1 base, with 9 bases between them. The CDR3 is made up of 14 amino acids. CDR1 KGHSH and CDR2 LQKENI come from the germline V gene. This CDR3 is CASSPLRGQETQYF. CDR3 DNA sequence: TGTGCCAGCTCACCCCTCAGGGGCCAAGAGACCCAGTACTTC. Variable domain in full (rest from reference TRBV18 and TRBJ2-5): NAGVMQNPRHLVRRRGQEARLRCSPMKGHSHVYWYRQLPEEGLKFMVYLQKENIIDESGMPKERFSAEFPKEGPSILRIQQVVRGDSAAYFCASSPLRGQETQYFGPGTRLLVL.

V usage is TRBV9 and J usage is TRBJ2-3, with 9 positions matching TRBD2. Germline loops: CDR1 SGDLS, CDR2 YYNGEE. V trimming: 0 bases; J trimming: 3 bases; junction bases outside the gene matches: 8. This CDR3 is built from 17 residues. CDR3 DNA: TGTGCCAGCAGCGTAGGGGTAGGGGCGGGAGGGACAGATACGCAGTATTTT. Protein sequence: CASSVGVGAGGTDTQYF. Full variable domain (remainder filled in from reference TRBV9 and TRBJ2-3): DSGVTQTPKHLITATGQRVTLRCSPRSGDLSVYWYQQSLDQGLQFLIQYYNGEERAKGNILERFSAQQFPDLHSELNLSSLELGDSALYFCASSVGVGAGGTDTQYFGPGTRLTVL.

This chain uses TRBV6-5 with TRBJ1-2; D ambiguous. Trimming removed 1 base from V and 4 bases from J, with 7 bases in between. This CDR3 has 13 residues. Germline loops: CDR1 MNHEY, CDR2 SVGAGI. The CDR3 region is CASSYWQFYGYTF. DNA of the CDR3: TGTGCCAGCAGTTACTGGCAGTTCTATGGCTACACCTTC.

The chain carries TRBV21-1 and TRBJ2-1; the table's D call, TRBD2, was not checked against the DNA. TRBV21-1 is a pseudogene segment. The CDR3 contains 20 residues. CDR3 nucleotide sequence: TGTGCCAGCATCAAAAGGGCTAGCGGGCGTTACCCCCCTAGGTACAATGAGCAGTTCTTC. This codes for CASIKRASGRYPPRYNEQFF.

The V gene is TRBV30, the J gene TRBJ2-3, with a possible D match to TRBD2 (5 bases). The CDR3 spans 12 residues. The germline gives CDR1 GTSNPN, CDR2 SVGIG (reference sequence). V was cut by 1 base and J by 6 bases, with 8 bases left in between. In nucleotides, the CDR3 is TGTGCCTGGAGTGCCTCGGGGGATACGCAGTATTTT. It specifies CAWSASGDTQYF.

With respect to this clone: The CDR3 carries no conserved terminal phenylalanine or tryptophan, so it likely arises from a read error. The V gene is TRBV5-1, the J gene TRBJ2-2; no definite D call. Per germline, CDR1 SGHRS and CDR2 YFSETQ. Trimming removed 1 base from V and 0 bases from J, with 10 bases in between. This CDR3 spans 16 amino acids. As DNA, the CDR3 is TGCGCCAGCAGCTTGAAGGTTGGAGCGAACACCGGGGAGCTGTTTCTT. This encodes CASSLKVGANTGELFL.

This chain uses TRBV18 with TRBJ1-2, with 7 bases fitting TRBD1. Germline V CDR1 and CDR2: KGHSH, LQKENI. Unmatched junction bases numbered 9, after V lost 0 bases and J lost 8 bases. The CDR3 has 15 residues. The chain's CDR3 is CASSPPKGAPGGYTF. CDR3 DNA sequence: TGTGCCAGCTCACCACCAAAGGGGGCGCCTGGAGGCTACACCTTC.

For the CDR3, the DNA is TGTGCCTGGAGTCTAGCGGCAGTCACAGATACGCAGTATTTT. This translates into CAWSLAAVTDTQYF. The chain links TRBV30 to TRBJ2-3; 7 bases match TRBD2. The germline V gene has CDR1 GTSNPN and CDR2 SVGIG (reference sequence). This CDR3 comprises 14 residues. V trimming: 2 bases; J trimming: 2 bases; junction bases outside the gene matches: 4.

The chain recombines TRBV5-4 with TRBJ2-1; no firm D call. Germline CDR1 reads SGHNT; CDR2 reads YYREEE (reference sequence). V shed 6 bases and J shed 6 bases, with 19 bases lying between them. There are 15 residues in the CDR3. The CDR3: CASTEIGPIVNEQFF. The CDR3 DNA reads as TGTGCCAGCACCGAAATTGGGCCCATTGTCAATGAGCAGTTCTTC.

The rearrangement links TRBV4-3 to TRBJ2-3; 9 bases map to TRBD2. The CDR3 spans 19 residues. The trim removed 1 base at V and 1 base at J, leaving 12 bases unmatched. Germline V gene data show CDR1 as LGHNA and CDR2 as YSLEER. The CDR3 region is CASSQGPGRGGGGTDTQYF. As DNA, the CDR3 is TGCGCCAGCAGCCAAGGGCCTGGGCGGGGGGGAGGCGGCACAGATACGCAGTATTTT.

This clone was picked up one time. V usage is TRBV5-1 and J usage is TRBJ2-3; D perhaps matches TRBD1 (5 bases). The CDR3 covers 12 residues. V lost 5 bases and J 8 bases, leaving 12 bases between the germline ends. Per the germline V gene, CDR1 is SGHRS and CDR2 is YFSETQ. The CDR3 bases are TGCGCCAGCAGGGACACAACGGGTACGCAGTATTTT. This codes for CASRDTTGTQYF.

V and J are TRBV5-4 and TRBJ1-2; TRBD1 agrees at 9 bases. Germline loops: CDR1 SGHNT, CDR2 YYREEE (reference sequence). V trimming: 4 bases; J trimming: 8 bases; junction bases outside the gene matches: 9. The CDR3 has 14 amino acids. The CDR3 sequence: CASSTTTGGGGYTF. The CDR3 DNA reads TGTGCCAGCAGCACTACTACAGGGGGCGGAGGCTACACCTTC.